This record concerns one TCR beta chain sequence. Its antigen is still unknown. Profiling relied on immunoSEQ multiplex PCR, and the TCRdb table lists in-frame clones only, not all of them. Among over 65,000 clones listed, about 93% were seen once. The data belong to a study of cytomegalovirus exposure and HLA in healthy donors. Study-level findings and limits: Whilst most TCR sequences proved rare, a subset of public TCRs occurred across many donors. A few CMV-associated chains proved CMV antigen-specific in vitro. The authors listed some 150 TCR beta chains as cytomegalovirus-associated.

V was pared by 10 bases and J by 2 bases, with 3 bases of the junction left unmatched. The CDR3 length is 13 residues. Germline values: CDR1 SNHLY, CDR2 FYNNEI. The sequencing input was PBMCs. The sequence derives from a woman aged 18-29 years in good health and CMV-seropositive. The rearrangement joins TRBV2 to TRBJ2-2, with 8 bases aligning to TRBD2. CDR3 loop: CAKSGGNTGELFF. The CDR3 bases are TGTGCCAAGAGCGGGGGCAACACCGGGGAGCTGTTTTTT.